This TCR beta chain came from a study of blood T cells in healthy people across ages. Trimming removed 5 bases from V and 7 bases from J; junction bases left unmatched: 8. This CDR3 is 14 amino acids long. CDR1 and CDR2 from the germline V gene are ENHRY and SYGVKD. This clonotype was seen only a few times. A read error may explain this, as a much larger clone is one base away. Per sample, no less than 5.5 micrograms of total RNA were extracted. With a J-beta primer mix and a sample-barcoded 5' primer, a second PCR ran roughly 6 to 12 cycles. TCRdb redid the calling of the 5' RACE reads with MiXCR, one entry per CDR3 protein. Of hundreds of thousands of distinct CDR3 sequences listed, under 35% are singletons.

The sample was blood. This chain links TRBV10-3 with TRBJ2-7; TRBD2 matches at 10 bases. The receptor was isolated from a woman aged 80 or over in good health. The CDR3: CAISLAGEINEQYF. The CDR3 DNA reads as TGTGCCATCAGTCTAGCGGGGGAGATCAATGAGCAGTACTTC.